Listed below are T cell receptor beta chains from one sample, sequenced in a study of OX40 agonist ivuxolimab in advanced cancers. Method: immunoSEQ multiplex PCR; TCRdb's copy keeps in-frame clones and lacks some. Of about 89,000 clones in the sample, approximately 90% were seen once. The sequencing here drew on CD4+ or CD8+ T cells sorted from blood, taken in a trial of the OX40 agonist ivuxolimab. Receptor source: an adult with an advanced solid tumor such as melanoma, head and neck, liver or kidney cancer. CDR3s include the opening cysteine and the closing phenylalanine or tryptophan. D genes are given only for firm matches. Clone size is shown for a subset of rows, as once, few, many or a class of expanded clone.

. | . | TRBJ1-2 | TRBV19 | TGTGCCAGTAGCGCTTCCGCCGGACTTGGCTACACCTTC | CASSASAGLGYTF
. | once | TRBJ1-1 | TRBV5-6 | TGTGCCAGCAGCGCAACCAGGACCGTGAACACTGAAGCTTTCTTT | CASSATRTVNTEAFF
TRBD1 | . | TRBJ2-1 | TRBV18 | TGTGCCAGCTCCCCCGGGACAGACAATGAGCAGTTCTTC | CASSPGTDNEQFF
. | . | TRBJ2-7 | TRBV30 | TGTGCCTGGAGTGTTGGGGGGGCTTTCGGCGAGCAGTACTTC | CAWSVGGAFGEQYF
TRBD2 | . | TRBJ2-1 | TRBV11-2 | TGTGCCAGCAGCTTAGGGAGAAAAGTAGCGGGGGCCTCCTACAATGAGCAGTTCTTC | CASSLGRKVAGASYNEQFF
TRBD2 | . | TRBJ2-7 | TRBV14 | TGTGCCAGCAGCCAAGTCAGGTCGGGAGGGGCTCCACACTTC | CASSQVRSGGAPHF
. | . | TRBJ2-1 | TRBV7-2 | TGTGCCAGCAGGAAGAGCCCATACAATGAGCAGTTCTTC | CASRKSPYNEQFF
. | . | TRBJ2-1 | TRBV19 | TGTGCCAGTAGTATGGGGTACGACAATGAGCAGTTCTTC | CASSMGYDNEQFF
. | . | TRBJ2-7 | TRBV7-9 | TGTGCCAGCAGCTCTCCAAGGGGGTCCTCCTCCTACGAGCAGTACTTC | CASSSPRGSSSYEQYF
. | . | TRBJ1-1 | TRBV4-3 | TGCGCCAGCAGCCTACAAGGGGACCTCAGGGGTACTGAAGCTTTCTTT | CASSLQGDLRGTEAFF
TRBD1 | . | TRBJ1-3 | TRBV2 | TGTGCCAGCAGTGTGGAACAGGGGGACCACTCTGGAAACACCATATATTTT | CASSVEQGDHSGNTIYF
TRBD1 | . | TRBJ2-3 | TRBV5-4 | TGTGCCAGCAGCTCAAAAAGCGAGAGGGGGCGTACAGATACGCAGTATTTT | CASSSKSERGRTDTQYF
TRBD2 | . | TRBJ2-2 | TRBV30 | TGTGCCTGGAGGGGACTAGCGGTGAACACCGGGGAGCTGTTTTTT | CAWRGLAVNTGELFF
. | . | TRBJ2-1 | TRBV11-2 | TGTGCCAGCAGCGCCCCGAATGAGCAGTTCTTC | CASSAPNEQFF
. | . | TRBJ2-7 | TRBV28 | TGTGCCAGCAGCCGAGCCAACTACGAGCAGTACTTC | CASSRANYEQYF
TRBD1 | . | TRBJ1-1 | TRBV5-1 | TGCGCCAGCAGCGGAGACAGGGGTGGGACTGAAGCTTTCTTT | CASSGDRGGTEAFF
. | . | TRBJ2-7 | TRBV10-3 | TGTGCCATCAGTGAGTCGACGTCCTACGAGCAGTACTTC | CAISESTSYEQYF
. | . | TRBJ1-5 | TRBV25-1 | TGTGCCAGCAGTGAACCCGGGGGTCAGCCCCAGCATTTT | CASSEPGGQPQHF
. | once | TRBJ1-5 | TRBV7-8 | TGTGCCAGCAGCTCCGACGGGAGCAATCAGCCCCAGCATTTT | CASSSDGSNQPQHF
. | . | TRBJ2-1 | TRBV5-1 | TGCGCCAGCAGCCCCGAGGCGACATACAATGAGCAGTTCTTC | CASSPEATYNEQFF
. | . | TRBJ1-2 | TRBV5-1 | TGCGCCACCGGGCCTAAAACAGGAGCAAACTATGGCTACACCTTC | CATGPKTGANYGYTF
TRBD1 | . | TRBJ2-3 | TRBV5-6 | TGTGCCAGCAGCAACAGGGGTGCAGATACGCAGTATTTT | CASSNRGADTQYF
. | . | TRBJ2-7 | TRBV6-5 | TGTGCCAGCAGACCACAGGACCTCTCCTACGAGCAGTACTTC | CASRPQDLSYEQYF
TRBD1 | . | TRBJ2-5 | TRBV4-3 | TGCGCCAGCAGCCGAGAGAGAGACAGGGTTCAAGAGACCCAGTACTTC | CASSRERDRVQETQYF
TRBD1 | . | TRBJ2-7 | TRBV5-1 | TGCGCCAGCAGCTTACCGCAGGGGGATTCCTACGAGCAGTACTTC | CASSLPQGDSYEQYF
. | once | TRBJ1-1 | TRBV9 | TGTGCCAGCAGCGCGGACACCAACACTGAAGCTTTCTTT | CASSADTNTEAFF
TRBD1 | . | TRBJ2-7 | TRBV27 | TGTGCCAGCAGTCGGGACAGGGCTACCTACGAGCAGTACTTC | CASSRDRATYEQYF
. | few | TRBJ1-1 | TRBV19 | TGTGCCAGTAGTAGCCCCAGGGTTGGGAACACTGAAGCTTTCTTT | CASSSPRVGNTEAFF
. | . | TRBJ2-5 | TRBV7-9 | TGTGCCAGCAGCTTAGTGGAGGGAGAAGAGACCCAGTACTTC | CASSLVEGEETQYF
. | . | TRBJ2-1 | TRBV7-2 | TGTGCCAGCAGCTTCCAAAGAGACAATGAGCAGTTCTTC | CASSFQRDNEQFF
. | . | TRBJ2-5 | TRBV11-2 | TGTGCCAGCAGCTTAAGGCAAGCGCAAGAGACCCAGTACTTC | CASSLRQAQETQYF
TRBD1 | . | TRBJ1-5 | TRBV5-8 | TGTGCCAGCAGCGGCGGGCAGGGGGGAGGTCAGCCCCAGCATTTT | CASSGGQGGGQPQHF
. | . | TRBJ1-2 | TRBV5-6 | TGTGCCAGCAGCTCAAATCTCTATGGCTACACCTTC | CASSSNLYGYTF
TRBD1 | . | TRBJ1-2 | TRBV7-9 | TGTGCCAGCAGCCGCCGAGGGGGACAGCTATCGGATGGCTACACCTTC | CASSRRGGQLSDGYTF
TRBD2 | . | TRBJ2-7 | TRBV7-2 | TGTGCCAGCAGCTTAGAGACCCTAGGACTAGGGAGGGGGCAGTACTTC | CASSLETLGLGRGQYF
TRBD1 | few | TRBJ2-1 | TRBV6-5 | TGTGCCAGCAGTTACGGGACAGACTCCTACAATGAGCAGTTCTTC | CASSYGTDSYNEQFF
. | . | TRBJ2-1 | TRBV5-4 | TGTGCCAGCAGTCCTTGGGGTTCAGGATCCTACAATGAGCAGTTCTTC | CASSPWGSGSYNEQFF
. | . | TRBJ1-5 | TRBV28 | TGTGCCAGCAGTTTATCACGACCCCAGCATTTT | CASSLSRPQHF
. | . | TRBJ1-2 | TRBV6-6 | TGTGCCAGCAGGGACCTGGGCAGGGTGTTTATTGGCTACACCTTC | CASRDLGRVFIGYTF
. | once | TRBJ2-7 | TRBV2 | TGTGCCAGCAAGCATGGCAGCTCCTACGAGCAGTACTTC | CASKHGSSYEQYF
. | . | TRBJ2-7 | TRBV29-1 | TGCAGCGTTGTAGGTCTAGCAGCCTACGAGCAGTACTTC | CSVVGLAAYEQYF
TRBD1 | . | TRBJ1-5 | TRBV4-1 | TGCGCCAGCAGCCAGACAGGGGGCAATCAGCCCCAGCATTTT | CASSQTGGNQPQHF
TRBD1 | . | TRBJ2-7 | TRBV9 | TGTGCCAGCAGCCCAGACTGGGACAGGGGCGAGCAGTACTTC | CASSPDWDRGEQYF
. | . | TRBJ2-7 | TRBV9 | TGTGCCAGCAGCACGCGTTTTAGTGCCTACGAGCAGTACTTC | CASSTRFSAYEQYF
. | . | TRBJ2-6 | TRBV5-1 | TGCGCCAGCAGCTCGCTTTTACAGGCTTTCTCTGGGGCCAACGTCCTGACTTTC | CASSSLLQAFSGANVLTF
. | . | TRBJ1-1 | TRBV28 | TGTGCCAGCAGCTGGGGGGCTGGTGTCACTGAAGCTTTCTTT | CASSWGAGVTEAFF